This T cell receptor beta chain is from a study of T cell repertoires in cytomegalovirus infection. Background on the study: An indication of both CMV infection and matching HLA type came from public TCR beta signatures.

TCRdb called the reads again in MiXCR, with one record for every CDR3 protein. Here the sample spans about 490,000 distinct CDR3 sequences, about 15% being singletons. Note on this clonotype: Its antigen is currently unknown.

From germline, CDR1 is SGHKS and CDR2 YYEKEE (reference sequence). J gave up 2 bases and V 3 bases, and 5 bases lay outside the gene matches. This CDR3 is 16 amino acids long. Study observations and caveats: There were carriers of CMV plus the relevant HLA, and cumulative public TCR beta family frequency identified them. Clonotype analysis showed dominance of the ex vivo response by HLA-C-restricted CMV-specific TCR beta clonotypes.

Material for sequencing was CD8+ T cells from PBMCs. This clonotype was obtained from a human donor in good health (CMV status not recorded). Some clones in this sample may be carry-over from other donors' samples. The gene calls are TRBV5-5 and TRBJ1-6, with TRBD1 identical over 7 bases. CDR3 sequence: CASSSWDRAYNSPLHF. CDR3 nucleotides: TGTGCCAGCAGCTCCTGGGACAGAGCCTATAATTCACCCCTCCACTTT. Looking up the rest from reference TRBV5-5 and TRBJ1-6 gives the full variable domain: DAGVTQSPTHLIKTRGQQVTLRCSPISGHKSVSWYQQVLGQGPQFIFQYYEKEERGRGNFPDRFSARQFPNYSSELNVNALLLGDSALYLCASSSWDRAYNSPLHFGNGTRLTVT.